Listed here is a single TCR beta chain. These data originate in a study of T cell changes during pregnancy in multiple sclerosis. Profiling relied on immunoSEQ multiplex PCR, and the TCRdb table lists in-frame clones only, not all of them. The sample has 30,000 to 35,000 clones, about nine tenths seen once. CDR1 is SGHDT and CDR2 is YYEEEE in the germline V gene. The CDR3 loop spans 13 amino acids. Trimming took 3 bases from V and 6 from J; bases not matched to a gene: 5. The chain combines TRBV5-6 with TRBJ2-7; 8 bases fit TRBD1. The receptor's source is a female donor with multiple sclerosis, enrolled in a pregnancy study. The sample here was CD8+ T cells from peripheral blood mononuclear cells, taken in the first trimester of pregnancy. CDR3 DNA sequence: TGTGCCAGCAGCTCCGGGACAGGATCCGAGCAGTACTTC. Translated, it gives CASSSGTGSEQYF. Combining the CDR3 with reference TRBV5-6 and TRBJ2-7 gives the whole variable domain DAGVTQSPTHLIKTRGQQVTLRCSPKSGHDTVSWYQQALGQGPQFIFQYYEEEERQRGNFPDRFSGHQFPNYSSELNVNALLLGDSALYLCASSSGTGSEQYFGPGTRLTVT.